These T cell receptor beta chains were read from a single sample in a study of cytomegalovirus exposure and HLA in healthy donors. Using immunoSEQ multiplex PCR, the repertoire was profiled, and TCRdb retains in-frame clones only, with some absent. The sample consists of approximately 100,000 clones, around 80% of them appearing once. The source material was PBMCs. The receptor source for this set is a human donor in good health. Each CDR3 is given with its conserved first and last residue. A D gene is named only where the DNA matches it firmly. Clone size is given for some rows only: seen once, a few or many times, or a class if the clone is expanded.

v_call	j_call	clone_size	d_call	cdr3_aa	cdr3_nt
TRBV19	TRBJ1-1	-	-	CASSIDHDRHTEAFF	TGTGCCAGTAGTATAGATCATGACAGACACACTGAAGCTTTCTTT
TRBV5-1	TRBJ2-3	-	TRBD1	CASSRDRGDTDTQYF	TGCGCCAGCAGCCGGGACAGGGGGGACACAGATACGCAGTATTTT
TRBV29-1	TRBJ2-7	-	TRBD2	CSVKGLGGSYEQYF	TGCAGCGTTAAGGGACTAGGGGGCTCCTACGAGCAGTACTTC
TRBV4-2	TRBJ2-1	-	-	CASSQVGSYNEQFF	TGTGCCAGCAGCCAGGTCGGCTCCTACAATGAGCAGTTCTTC
TRBV25-1	TRBJ2-3	-	TRBD2	CASSAQGSGRGSDTQYF	TGTGCCAGCAGTGCCCAAGGCAGCGGGAGAGGTTCAGATACGCAGTATTTT
TRBV29-1	TRBJ2-1	few	TRBD1	CSVGRDSAADEQFF	TGCAGCGTTGGACGGGACAGTGCGGCCGATGAGCAGTTCTTC
TRBV11-2	TRBJ1-1	few	-	CASSLFRNTEAFF	TGTGCCAGCAGCTTATTCAGGAACACTGAAGCTTTCTTT
TRBV30	TRBJ1-5	-	-	CAWSSRASNNQPQHF	TGTGCCTGGAGTTCCAGGGCCTCCAACAATCAGCCCCAGCATTTT
TRBV10-3	TRBJ1-1	-	-	CANRERVGTEAFF	TGTGCCAACCGGGAGCGGGTTGGCACTGAAGCTTTCTTT
TRBV7-9	TRBJ1-1	few	TRBD1	CASSLSRDREAFF	TGTGCCAGCAGCCTTAGCCGGGACAGGGAAGCTTTCTTT
TRBV10-1	TRBJ1-3	-	-	CASSESNPGQSGNTIYF	TGCGCCAGCAGTGAGTCGAATCCCGGACAGTCTGGAAACACCATATATTTT
TRBV6-1	TRBJ2-1	-	TRBD2	CASRGGGAVNEQFF	TGTGCCAGCAGGGGCGGGGGGGCCGTCAATGAGCAGTTCTTC
TRBV9	TRBJ2-1	-	-	CASSVVAKRDNEQFF	TGTGCCAGCAGCGTAGTTGCCAAACGGGACAATGAGCAGTTCTTC
TRBV15	TRBJ2-7	-	-	CATSRDFACEQYF	TGTGCCACCAGCAGAGATTTCGCGTGCGAGCAGTACTTC
TRBV2	TRBJ2-1	-	-	CASKSMWHEQFF	TGTGCCAGCAAAAGTATGTGGCATGAGCAGTTCTTC
TRBV19	TRBJ1-2	-	-	CASRRDRGRPLDYGYTF	TGTGCCAGTAGACGAGACCGCGGGCGCCCCTTAGACTATGGCTACACCTTC
TRBV5-1	TRBJ2-7	few	-	CASSLSRGSEQYF	TGCGCCAGCAGCTTGTCCCGGGGGTCCGAGCAGTACTTC
TRBV13	TRBJ2-3	-	-	CASRERTDTQYF	TGTGCCAGCAGGGAGCGCACAGATACGCAGTATTTT
TRBV2	TRBJ1-5	-	-	CASSEGLWQPQHF	TGTGCCAGCAGTGAAGGACTCTGGCAGCCCCAGCATTTT
TRBV21-1	TRBJ2-7	-	-	CASSPGSSYEQYF	TGTGCCAGCAGCCCGGGGTCCTCCTACGAGCAGTACTTC
TRBV10-2	TRBJ1-5	few	-	CASSEAGGNQPQHF	TGCGCCAGCAGTGAGGCCGGGGGCAATCAGCCCCAGCATTTT
TRBV6-1	TRBJ2-5	-	TRBD1	CASRDRDQETQYF	TGTGCCAGCCGGGACAGAGACCAAGAGACCCAGTACTTC